A selection of T cell receptor beta chains follows, all from one sample in a study of T cell repertoires in cytomegalovirus infection. TCRdb called the reads again in MiXCR, with one record for every CDR3 protein. The sample lists some 940,000 distinct CDR3 sequences, approximately 30% seen once, with roughly an eighth in the top ten. Their antigens are not known. The input for sequencing was cultured CD8+ T cells from PBMCs, taken from culture after CMV antigen stimulation. The receptors were sampled from a human donor in good health (CMV status not recorded). Some clones in this sample may be carry-over from other donors' samples. The CDR3 runs from the conserved cysteine through the conserved F or W. The D gene is left open where the match is weak. The size field is filled for only some rows; it gives once, few, many or a size class.

j_call: TRBJ1-4; clone_size: NA; d_call: NA; v_call: TRBV27; cdr3_aa: CASSPIRGARVDEKLFF; cdr3_nt: TGTGCCAGCAGTCCTATACGCGGGGCCAGGGTAGACGAAAAACTGTTTTTT
j_call: TRBJ1-4; clone_size: many; d_call: TRBD1; v_call: TRBV29-1; cdr3_aa: CSVSPGQRNEKLFF; cdr3_nt: TGCAGCGTCTCACCGGGACAGCGTAATGAAAAACTGTTTTTT
j_call: TRBJ1-1; clone_size: NA; d_call: NA; v_call: TRBV19; cdr3_aa: CASSTAGTGTEAFF; cdr3_nt: TGTGCCAGTAGTACCGCCGGGACGGGTACTGAAGCTTTCTTT
j_call: TRBJ2-3; clone_size: NA; d_call: NA; v_call: TRBV27; cdr3_aa: CASSLRGPPSTDTQYF; cdr3_nt: TGTGCCAGCAGTTTACGCGGCCCACCCAGCACAGATACGCAGTATTTT
j_call: TRBJ1-3; clone_size: many; d_call: NA; v_call: TRBV6-1; cdr3_aa: CASPEPGTAGNTIYF; cdr3_nt: TGTGCCAGCCCGGAACCTGGGACCGCTGGAAACACCATATATTTT
j_call: TRBJ2-1; clone_size: NA; d_call: TRBD2; v_call: TRBV4-1; cdr3_aa: CASSQEGSGGVYNEQFF; cdr3_nt: TGCGCCAGCAGCCAAGAAGGTAGCGGGGGGGTATACAATGAGCAGTTCTTC
j_call: TRBJ2-7; clone_size: NA; d_call: NA; v_call: TRBV2; cdr3_aa: CANSPSYEQYF; cdr3_nt: TGTGCCAACAGTCCCTCCTACGAGCAGTACTTC
j_call: TRBJ2-5; clone_size: NA; d_call: TRBD2; v_call: TRBV5-5; cdr3_aa: CASSPVGASGQETQYF; cdr3_nt: TGTGCCAGCAGCCCCGTCGGGGCTAGCGGCCAAGAGACCCAGTACTTC
j_call: TRBJ1-2; clone_size: NA; d_call: NA; v_call: TRBV12-3/TRBV12-4; cdr3_aa: CASSFSSKPLNYGYTF; cdr3_nt: TGTGCCAGCAGTTTCAGCAGCAAGCCCCTTAACTATGGCTACACCTTC
j_call: TRBJ2-1; clone_size: NA; d_call: NA; v_call: TRBV9; cdr3_aa: CASSVDGRYNEQFF; cdr3_nt: TGTGCCAGCAGCGTAGATGGCAGGTACAATGAGCAGTTCTTC
j_call: TRBJ2-1; clone_size: NA; d_call: TRBD2; v_call: TRBV12-3/TRBV12-4; cdr3_aa: CASSLGALAGGNEQFF; cdr3_nt: TGTGCCAGCAGTTTAGGGGCGCTAGCGGGGGGCAATGAGCAGTTCTTC
j_call: TRBJ2-7; clone_size: once; d_call: NA; v_call: TRBV6-1; cdr3_aa: CASSEREPYEQYF; cdr3_nt: TGTGCCAGCAGTGAAAGGGAGCCCTACGAGCAGTACTTC
j_call: TRBJ1-1; clone_size: NA; d_call: NA; v_call: TRBV4-1; cdr3_aa: CASSQGLESTEAFF; cdr3_nt: TGCGCCAGCAGCCAAGGTCTCGAGAGCACTGAAGCTTTCTTT
j_call: TRBJ2-7; clone_size: NA; d_call: NA; v_call: TRBV5-1; cdr3_aa: CASSLVLEGGEQYF; cdr3_nt: TGCGCCAGCAGCTTGGTTTTGGAGGGCGGCGAGCAGTACTTC
j_call: TRBJ2-5; clone_size: NA; d_call: TRBD1; v_call: TRBV27; cdr3_aa: CASSSPRDSQETQYF; cdr3_nt: TGTGCCAGCAGTTCCCCCCGGGACAGCCAAGAGACCCAGTACTTC
j_call: TRBJ2-3; clone_size: NA; d_call: TRBD1; v_call: TRBV20-1; cdr3_aa: CSAGEGWGTGRDTQYF; cdr3_nt: TGCAGTGCTGGAGAGGGGTGGGGGACAGGGCGAGATACGCAGTATTTT
j_call: TRBJ1-1; clone_size: NA; d_call: TRBD1; v_call: TRBV12-3/TRBV12-4; cdr3_aa: CASGTGVITEAFF; cdr3_nt: TGTGCCAGCGGAACAGGGGTGATAACTGAAGCTTTCTTT
j_call: TRBJ2-1; clone_size: NA; d_call: NA; v_call: TRBV27; cdr3_aa: CASSFGGYYSSEQFF; cdr3_nt: TGTGCCAGCAGTTTTGGGGGATATTATTCCAGTGAGCAGTTCTTC
j_call: TRBJ2-5; clone_size: many; d_call: TRBD2; v_call: TRBV7-9; cdr3_aa: CASSHPEGLAGGAPQETQYF; cdr3_nt: TGTGCCAGCAGCCACCCTGAGGGCCTAGCGGGGGGCGCCCCTCAAGAGACCCAGTACTTC
j_call: TRBJ2-3; clone_size: many; d_call: TRBD2; v_call: TRBV7-6; cdr3_aa: CASSRLARDTDTQYF; cdr3_nt: TGTGCCAGCAGCCGACTAGCGAGGGACACAGATACGCAGTATTTT
j_call: TRBJ2-5; clone_size: NA; d_call: TRBD2; v_call: TRBV6-1; cdr3_aa: CASSVAGGLETQYF; cdr3_nt: TGTGCCAGCAGCGTAGCGGGGGGCCTAGAGACCCAGTACTTC
j_call: TRBJ1-1; clone_size: few; d_call: NA; v_call: TRBV7-9; cdr3_aa: CASSLLNPFAENTEAFF; cdr3_nt: TGTGCCAGCAGCTTACTCAACCCCTTTGCAGAGAACACTGAAGCTTTCTTT
j_call: TRBJ2-2; clone_size: NA; d_call: NA; v_call: TRBV27; cdr3_aa: CASIGVTGELFF; cdr3_nt: TGTGCCAGCATAGGAGTCACCGGGGAGCTGTTTTTT
j_call: TRBJ2-5; clone_size: NA; d_call: NA; v_call: TRBV4-3; cdr3_aa: CASSQGLSETQYF; cdr3_nt: TGCGCCAGCAGCCAAGGTCTTTCAGAGACCCAGTACTTC
j_call: TRBJ1-5; clone_size: few; d_call: NA; v_call: TRBV19; cdr3_aa: CASSDQGPSYSNQPQHF; cdr3_nt: TGTGCCAGTAGCGATCAGGGTCCCTCATATAGCAATCAGCCCCAGCATTTT
j_call: TRBJ2-7; clone_size: many; d_call: NA; v_call: TRBV7-9; cdr3_aa: CASSLGGSTEQYF; cdr3_nt: TGTGCCAGCAGCTTAGGAGGGTCTACCGAGCAGTACTTC
j_call: TRBJ1-5; clone_size: NA; d_call: NA; v_call: TRBV5-1; cdr3_aa: CASSFGGWGNQPQHF; cdr3_nt: TGCGCCAGCAGCTTCGGAGGATGGGGCAATCAGCCCCAGCATTTT
j_call: TRBJ1-4; clone_size: many; d_call: NA; v_call: TRBV7-2; cdr3_aa: CASSPGTVGEKLFF; cdr3_nt: TGTGCCAGCAGCCCGGGAACAGTAGGGGAAAAACTGTTTTTT
j_call: TRBJ1-1; clone_size: NA; d_call: NA; v_call: TRBV4-1; cdr3_aa: CASSQSGEEAFF; cdr3_nt: TGCGCCAGCAGCCAGTCGGGGGAAGAGGCTTTCTTT
j_call: TRBJ2-3; clone_size: NA; d_call: NA; v_call: TRBV2; cdr3_aa: CAVVASRTDTQYF; cdr3_nt: TGTGCCGTTGTCGCTAGTCGGACAGATACGCAGTATTTT
j_call: TRBJ2-5; clone_size: many; d_call: TRBD2; v_call: TRBV7-3; cdr3_aa: CASSRMTSGGGLETQYF; cdr3_nt: TGTGCCAGCAGCCGCATGACTAGCGGGGGGGGGCTGGAGACCCAGTACTTC
j_call: TRBJ2-1; clone_size: NA; d_call: TRBD2; v_call: TRBV12-3/TRBV12-4; cdr3_aa: CASSRPGLRGYNEQFF; cdr3_nt: TGTGCCAGCAGCCGCCCGGGACTAAGAGGGTACAATGAGCAGTTCTTC
j_call: TRBJ2-1; clone_size: NA; d_call: TRBD2; v_call: TRBV12-3/TRBV12-4; cdr3_aa: CASRPGTSAYNEQFF; cdr3_nt: TGTGCCAGCAGGCCCGGGACTAGCGCCTACAATGAGCAGTTCTTC
j_call: TRBJ1-1; clone_size: many; d_call: NA; v_call: TRBV12-3/TRBV12-4; cdr3_aa: CASSLGRVLAFF; cdr3_nt: TGTGCCAGCAGTTTAGGGCGGGTCCTGGCTTTCTTT
j_call: TRBJ1-2; clone_size: NA; d_call: NA; v_call: TRBV7-6; cdr3_aa: CVSSLGAPNYGYTF; cdr3_nt: TGTGTCAGCAGCTTAGGTGCGCCTAACTATGGCTACACCTTC
j_call: TRBJ1-5; clone_size: many; d_call: NA; v_call: TRBV7-2; cdr3_aa: CASSLAGVDNQPQHF; cdr3_nt: TGTGCCAGCAGCTTAGCAGGGGTCGACAATCAGCCCCAGCATTTT
j_call: TRBJ1-1; clone_size: few; d_call: NA; v_call: TRBV7-9; cdr3_aa: CASSSRTENTEAFF; cdr3_nt: TGTGCCAGTAGCTCCAGGACAGAGAACACTGAAGCTTTCTTT
j_call: TRBJ1-3; clone_size: many; d_call: NA; v_call: TRBV7-9; cdr3_aa: CASSLSGNTIYF; cdr3_nt: TGTGCCAGCAGCTTATCTGGAAACACCATATATTTT
j_call: TRBJ1-2; clone_size: NA; d_call: NA; v_call: TRBV5-5; cdr3_aa: CASIQTDGDGYTF; cdr3_nt: TGTGCCAGCATCCAGACAGACGGAGATGGCTACACCTTC
j_call: TRBJ1-5; clone_size: NA; d_call: NA; v_call: TRBV2; cdr3_aa: CASSGPSARGQPQHF; cdr3_nt: TGTGCCAGCAGTGGGCCTTCGGCACGCGGTCAGCCCCAGCATTTT
j_call: TRBJ2-1; clone_size: few; d_call: TRBD2; v_call: TRBV12-3/TRBV12-4; cdr3_aa: CASGTTYRNEQFF; cdr3_nt: TGTGCCAGCGGGACTACCTATCGTAATGAGCAGTTCTTC
j_call: TRBJ1-2; clone_size: few; d_call: NA; v_call: TRBV7-9; cdr3_aa: CASSIESGMDYGYTF; cdr3_nt: TGTGCCAGCAGCATCGAAAGTGGGATGGACTATGGCTACACCTTC
j_call: TRBJ2-3; clone_size: NA; d_call: NA; v_call: TRBV4-1; cdr3_aa: CASSQGLGPSNTQYF; cdr3_nt: TGCGCCAGCAGCCAAGGACTAGGTCCCTCGAATACGCAGTATTTT
j_call: TRBJ2-1; clone_size: NA; d_call: NA; v_call: TRBV19; cdr3_aa: CASILGPEQFF; cdr3_nt: TGTGCCAGTATTCTCGGTCCTGAGCAGTTCTTC
j_call: TRBJ2-3; clone_size: NA; d_call: NA; v_call: TRBV7-9; cdr3_aa: CASRGARPGDTDTQYF; cdr3_nt: TGTGCCAGCAGGGGGGCGCGCCCTGGGGACACAGATACGCAGTATTTT
j_call: TRBJ1-1; clone_size: NA; d_call: NA; v_call: TRBV19; cdr3_aa: CVSKQEAANTEAFF; cdr3_nt: TGTGTCAGTAAACAAGAGGCGGCGAACACTGAAGCTTTCTTT
j_call: TRBJ2-1; clone_size: few; d_call: TRBD2; v_call: TRBV2; cdr3_aa: CASSEDSGGGAIRDNEQFF; cdr3_nt: TGTGCCAGCAGTGAAGATTCGGGCGGGGGGGCAATTAGAGACAATGAGCAGTTCTTC
j_call: TRBJ2-1; clone_size: many; d_call: NA; v_call: TRBV7-8; cdr3_aa: CASSSTLGRQDEQFF; cdr3_nt: TGTGCCAGCAGCTCGACTCTCGGGAGACAAGATGAGCAGTTCTTC
j_call: TRBJ2-1; clone_size: NA; d_call: NA; v_call: TRBV5-1; cdr3_aa: CASSSHLPTTGQGEQFF; cdr3_nt: TGCGCCAGCAGCTCCCACCTACCCACGACGGGGCAGGGTGAGCAGTTCTTC
j_call: TRBJ2-2; clone_size: NA; d_call: TRBD2; v_call: TRBV6-5; cdr3_aa: CASSYELAVNTGELFF; cdr3_nt: TGTGCCAGCAGTTACGAACTAGCGGTGAACACCGGGGAGCTGTTTTTT
j_call: TRBJ2-1; clone_size: few; d_call: TRBD1; v_call: TRBV15; cdr3_aa: CATSSGPGTGLVYNEQFF; cdr3_nt: TGTGCCACCAGCAGTGGTCCCGGGACAGGTTTAGTCTACAATGAGCAGTTCTTC